These T cell receptor beta chains were read from a single sample in a study of post-analysis software for immune sequencing data. Via MiXCR, TCRdb re-called the PCR reads, giving one row per CDR3 protein. The sample lists about 760,000 distinct CDR3 sequences, roughly 27% occurring once. Material for sequencing was blood. The receptor source for this set is a girl between 10 and 17 years old with multiple sclerosis. Both conserved end residues are part of each CDR3. A D gene is named only where the DNA matches it firmly. Only some rows state a clone size, as once, few, many or a class for expanded clones.

v_call: TRBV10-3
clone_size: .
d_call: TRBD2
j_call: TRBJ2-1
cdr3_aa: CAISGAVSGRPSYNEQFF
cdr3_nt: TGTGCCATCAGCGGAGCCGTCAGCGGGAGACCCTCCTACAATGAGCAGTTCTTC

v_call: TRBV10-3
clone_size: few
d_call: .
j_call: TRBJ2-1
cdr3_aa: CAISNRNKDEQFF
cdr3_nt: TGTGCCATCAGTAACCGCAACAAGGATGAGCAGTTCTTC

v_call: TRBV10-3
clone_size: once
d_call: TRBD2
j_call: TRBJ2-2
cdr3_aa: CAISERAGGGTGELFF
cdr3_nt: TGCGCCATCAGTGAAAGAGCGGGAGGGGGCACCGGGGAGCTGTTTTTT

v_call: TRBV21-1
clone_size: .
d_call: .
j_call: TRBJ2-2
cdr3_aa: CASPQGRRGTGELFF
cdr3_nt: TGTGCCAGCCCGCAAGGACGGCGCGGGACCGGGGAGCTGTTTTTT

v_call: TRBV9
clone_size: .
d_call: .
j_call: TRBJ1-4
cdr3_aa: CASSVGDKKLFF
cdr3_nt: TGTGCCAGCAGCGTAGGTGATAAAAAACTGTTTTTT

v_call: TRBV5-1
clone_size: .
d_call: TRBD1
j_call: TRBJ1-2
cdr3_aa: CASSPGQEVVYTF
cdr3_nt: TGCGCCAGCAGCCCGGGACAGGAGGTCGTCTACACCTTC

v_call: TRBV29-1
clone_size: .
d_call: TRBD2
j_call: TRBJ2-3
cdr3_aa: CSEVAGPTDTQYF
cdr3_nt: TGCAGCGAGGTAGCGGGGCCCACAGATACGCAGTATTTT

v_call: TRBV9
clone_size: .
d_call: TRBD2
j_call: TRBJ2-5
cdr3_aa: CASSAASSGKGETQYF
cdr3_nt: TGTGCCAGCAGCGCAGCTAGTAGCGGGAAGGGTGAGACCCAGTACTTC

v_call: TRBV7-2
clone_size: many
d_call: TRBD1
j_call: TRBJ1-1
cdr3_aa: CASSPTGTNTEAFF
cdr3_nt: TGTGCCAGCAGCCCGACAGGGACGAACACTGAAGCTTTCTTT

v_call: TRBV28
clone_size: .
d_call: .
j_call: TRBJ1-1
cdr3_aa: CASSARGTEAFF
cdr3_nt: TGTGCCAGCAGTGCACGTGGGACTGAAGCTTTCTTT

v_call: TRBV6-5
clone_size: few
d_call: .
j_call: TRBJ1-2
cdr3_aa: CASSYSAGAVSYGYTF
cdr3_nt: TGTGCCAGCAGTTACTCAGCAGGGGCCGTGTCCTATGGCTACACCTTC

v_call: TRBV27
clone_size: .
d_call: .
j_call: TRBJ1-2
cdr3_aa: CASSFSLNYGYTF
cdr3_nt: TGTGCCAGCAGTTTCTCCCTTAATTATGGCTACACCTTC

v_call: TRBV20-1
clone_size: many
d_call: .
j_call: TRBJ1-2
cdr3_aa: CSARDYEKMSYTF
cdr3_nt: TGCAGTGCTAGAGATTATGAGAAAATGAGCTACACCTTC

v_call: TRBV12-3/TRBV12-4
clone_size: once
d_call: TRBD2
j_call: TRBJ2-5
cdr3_aa: CASSEGLAGGRANEQYF
cdr3_nt: TGTGCCAGCAGTGAAGGACTAGCGGGAGGTCGGGCCAATGAGCAGTACTTC

v_call: TRBV20-1
clone_size: .
d_call: TRBD2
j_call: TRBJ2-5
cdr3_aa: CSAPTAGGKETQYF
cdr3_nt: TGCAGTGCCCCTACGGCGGGGGGAAAAGAGACCCAGTACTTC

v_call: TRBV20-1
clone_size: .
d_call: TRBD2
j_call: TRBJ2-1
cdr3_aa: CSARDLLAGGRIDNEQFF
cdr3_nt: TGCAGTGCTAGAGATCTACTAGCGGGGGGGCGAATCGACAATGAGCAGTTCTTC

v_call: TRBV20-1
clone_size: .
d_call: TRBD1
j_call: TRBJ2-3
cdr3_aa: CSARSARGRGPESGSTDTQYF
cdr3_nt: TGCAGTGCTAGATCGGCAAGGGGCAGGGGGCCCGAGAGCGGAAGCACAGATACGCAGTATTTT

v_call: TRBV20-1
clone_size: .
d_call: .
j_call: TRBJ2-1
cdr3_aa: CSARDRGLASAYDEQFF
cdr3_nt: TGCAGTGCTAGAGATCGTGGGCTAGCGAGCGCGTACGATGAGCAGTTCTTC

v_call: TRBV6-4
clone_size: .
d_call: TRBD1
j_call: TRBJ1-2
cdr3_aa: CASSPGTGGRGYTF
cdr3_nt: TGTGCCAGCAGTCCCGGGACAGGGGGTCGGGGCTACACCTTC

v_call: TRBV6-1
clone_size: .
d_call: .
j_call: TRBJ2-1
cdr3_aa: CASSGAGLHEQFF
cdr3_nt: TGTGCCAGCAGTGGGGCAGGGCTCCATGAGCAGTTCTTC

v_call: TRBV9
clone_size: .
d_call: .
j_call: TRBJ1-1
cdr3_aa: CASSVGSRGEAFF
cdr3_nt: TGTGCCAGCAGCGTAGGTTCGCGGGGAGAAGCTTTCTTT

v_call: TRBV27
clone_size: .
d_call: .
j_call: TRBJ2-5
cdr3_aa: CASTRTGFQETQYF
cdr3_nt: TGTGCCAGCACCCGTACAGGGTTCCAAGAGACCCAGTACTTC

v_call: TRBV28
clone_size: few
d_call: .
j_call: TRBJ2-3
cdr3_aa: CASTPGSGYADTQYF
cdr3_nt: TGTGCCAGCACCCCTGGTTCGGGGTACGCAGATACGCAGTATTTT

v_call: TRBV20-1
clone_size: few
d_call: .
j_call: TRBJ2-1
cdr3_aa: CSARSLYLDTEQFF
cdr3_nt: TGCAGTGCTAGATCCCTTTACTTGGACACTGAGCAGTTCTTC

v_call: TRBV12-3/TRBV12-4
clone_size: .
d_call: TRBD1
j_call: TRBJ1-3
cdr3_aa: CASTARTGLVGNTIYF
cdr3_nt: TGTGCCAGCACCGCTCGGACAGGTCTAGTTGGAAACACCATATATTTT

v_call: TRBV5-1
clone_size: .
d_call: .
j_call: TRBJ2-3
cdr3_aa: CASSLAEMGASTDTQYF
cdr3_nt: TGCGCCAGCAGCTTGGCTGAGATGGGAGCGAGCACAGATACGCAGTATTTT

v_call: TRBV3-1
clone_size: .
d_call: TRBD1
j_call: TRBJ1-2
cdr3_aa: CASTDRVYGYTF
cdr3_nt: TGTGCCAGCACGGACAGGGTCTATGGCTACACCTTC

v_call: TRBV29-1
clone_size: many
d_call: .
j_call: TRBJ2-3
cdr3_aa: CSVVERDGTDTQYF
cdr3_nt: TGCAGCGTCGTTGAGCGAGATGGCACAGATACGCAGTATTTT

v_call: TRBV5-6
clone_size: .
d_call: .
j_call: TRBJ2-5
cdr3_aa: CASSFVAAGETQYF
cdr3_nt: TGTGCCAGCAGCTTTGTGGCGGCGGGAGAGACCCAGTACTTC

v_call: TRBV20-1
clone_size: few
d_call: .
j_call: TRBJ2-7
cdr3_aa: CSATGRSYEQYF
cdr3_nt: TGCAGTGCTACGGGTCGCTCCTACGAGCAGTACTTC

v_call: TRBV3-1
clone_size: .
d_call: .
j_call: TRBJ1-2
cdr3_aa: CASSRVGQGARGHTF
cdr3_nt: .

v_call: TRBV9
clone_size: .
d_call: .
j_call: TRBJ2-3
cdr3_aa: CASSVTVVYSTDTQYF
cdr3_nt: TGTGCCAGCAGCGTTACAGTCGTCTATAGCACAGATACGCAGTATTTT

v_call: TRBV19
clone_size: .
d_call: TRBD1
j_call: TRBJ1-5
cdr3_aa: CASPTKTGGRNQPQHF
cdr3_nt: TGTGCCAGTCCTACAAAGACAGGGGGCCGAAATCAGCCCCAGCATTTT

v_call: TRBV6-1
clone_size: .
d_call: .
j_call: TRBJ2-7
cdr3_aa: CASSAGQLYEQCF
cdr3_nt: TGTGCCAGCAGTGCGGGGCAGCTCTACGAGCAGTGCTTC

v_call: TRBV21-1
clone_size: .
d_call: .
j_call: TRBJ2-1
cdr3_aa: CTRRDRDGNEQFF
cdr3_nt: TGTACCCGGCGGGACAGGGATGGCAATGAGCAGTTCTTC

v_call: TRBV20-1
clone_size: .
d_call: TRBD2
j_call: TRBJ2-1
cdr3_aa: CSASPVSSGRFWNEQFF
cdr3_nt: TGCAGTGCTAGCCCAGTATCCAGCGGGAGGTTCTGGAATGAGCAGTTCTTC

v_call: TRBV29-1
clone_size: few
d_call: .
j_call: TRBJ2-5
cdr3_aa: CSGRRAGETQYF
cdr3_nt: TGCAGCGGTCGACGGGCAGGGGAGACCCAGTACTTC

v_call: TRBV4-3
clone_size: few
d_call: .
j_call: TRBJ2-7
cdr3_aa: CASSQERGLAASYEQYF
cdr3_nt: TGCGCCAGCAGCCAAGAGCGGGGACTCGCAGCCTCCTACGAGCAGTACTTC

v_call: TRBV5-8
clone_size: .
d_call: TRBD1
j_call: TRBJ2-7
cdr3_aa: CASSSGTGVLYEQYF
cdr3_nt: TGTGCCAGCAGCTCCGGGACAGGGGTGCTCTACGAGCAGTACTTC

v_call: TRBV20-1
clone_size: .
d_call: .
j_call: TRBJ1-6
cdr3_aa: CSAITGNSYNSPLHF
cdr3_nt: TGCAGTGCTATTACAGGAAACTCCTATAATTCACCCCTCCACTTT

v_call: TRBV7-2
clone_size: .
d_call: .
j_call: TRBJ2-3
cdr3_aa: CASSLARMRRYTDTQYF
cdr3_nt: TGTGCCAGCAGCTTAGCGCGAATGCGGCGATACACAGATACGCAGTATTTT

v_call: TRBV28
clone_size: .
d_call: .
j_call: TRBJ2-5
cdr3_aa: CASSPLANALRYF
cdr3_nt: TGTGCCAGCAGTCCGCTAGCGAACGCCCTGCGGTACTTC

v_call: TRBV14
clone_size: once
d_call: TRBD2
j_call: TRBJ2-5
cdr3_aa: CASSQGGTSRLTYF
cdr3_nt: TGTGCCAGCAGCCAAGGAGGGACTAGCCGCTTAACGTACTTC

v_call: TRBV20-1
clone_size: .
d_call: .
j_call: TRBJ2-7
cdr3_aa: CSASPLLDSSYEQYF
cdr3_nt: TGCAGTGCTAGCCCCCTACTGGACAGCTCCTACGAGCAGTACTTC